This T cell receptor (beta chain) came from a study of CD4 T cells in relation to SARS-CoV-2 and coronaviruses. Overall study: PBMCs were cultured with antigen for about eleven days before TCR beta sequencing. Overall study results and limits: Each donor contributed either pre-pandemic or post-infection samples, not both. In 55% to 75% of donors, memory CD4+ clonotypes crossrecognized SARS-CoV-2 and at least one common cold coronavirus spike.

CD4 enrichment then naive enrichment separated naive from memory CD4+ cells. Sequenced by immunoSEQ multiplex PCR; TCRdb stores in-frame clones only, minus some. Of about 36,000 clones listed, 70% to 85% were seen once; the top ten hold 6.5% to 8%. V trimming: 4 bases; J trimming: 7 bases; junction bases outside the gene matches: 11. The CDR3 length is 16 residues. The germline V gene has CDR1 SGHTA and CDR2 FQGNSA. Regarding this clone: Antigen specificity is unknown.

The rearrangement uses TRBV7-2 and TRBJ2-1; 9 nucleotides agree with TRBD2. Sequenced sample: naive CD4+ T cells from PBMCs, cultured in vitro. Subset here: naive CD4+ T cells isolated by negative enrichment. The source is an adult with COVID-19. CDR3 region: CASSSRTSALLNEQFF. The CDR3 nucleotides are TGTGCCAGCAGCTCGAGGACTAGCGCCCTACTAAATGAGCAGTTCTTC. The complete variable domain, with remaining parts taken from reference TRBV7-2 and TRBJ2-1, reads GAGVSQSPSNKVTEKGKDVELRCDPISGHTALYWYRQSLGQGLEFLIYFQGNSAPDKSGLPSDRFSAERTGGSVSTLTIQRTQQEDSAVYLCASSSRTSALLNEQFFGPGTRLTVL.